These 24 T cell receptor beta chains came from one sample sequenced in a study of blood T cell repertoires in COVID-19. The repertoire was sequenced with immunoSEQ multiplex PCR; TCRdb's copy has only in-frame clones and lacks some. The sample yields 210,000 or so clones, approximately 85% seen once. The sequenced sample was peripheral blood. These receptors came from a woman between 70 and 85 years old with active or convalescent COVID-19.

The V call is TRBV24-1, the J call TRBJ2-5; D may be TRBD1 (6 bases). Per germline, CDR1 KGHDR and CDR2 SFDVKD. This CDR3 is 15 amino acids long. Between the trimmed V and J ends, which lost 1 base and 4 bases, there was a span of 12 bases. The CDR3 coding sequence is TGTGCCACCAGTGATTTAGGACAGAAGGGAGAGACCCAGTACTTC. It is translated as CATSDLGQKGETQYF.

This chain connects TRBV19 to TRBJ2-7, with TRBD1 matching over 7 bases. This CDR3 comprises 15 residues. Trimming removed 4 bases from V and 1 base from J; junction bases left unmatched: 7. Germline V gene data show CDR1 as LNHDA and CDR2 as SQIVND (reference sequence). This CDR3 is CASSTGTARSYEQYF. The DNA of the CDR3 is TGTGCCAGTAGTACGGGGACAGCACGATCCTACGAGCAGTACTTC.

CDR3 region: CASSSGTADEKLFF. CDR3 DNA sequence: TGTGCCAGCTCATCCGGGACAGCGGATGAAAAACTGTTTTTT. The chain employs TRBV18 and TRBJ1-4, with TRBD1 identical over 7 bases. J was trimmed by 6 bases and V by 5 bases; bases with no gene match: 6. CDR3 size: 14 residues. Germline CDR1 KGHSH, CDR2 LQKENI.

CDR3 DNA: TGTGCCAGCAGCTTAGGGGGGCTCGGCGCAGATACGCAGTATTTT. As protein: CASSLGGLGADTQYF. The rearrangement links TRBV11-2 to TRBJ2-3; D might be TRBD1 (6 bases). This CDR3 comprises 15 residues. Germline V lookup: CDR1 SGHAT, CDR2 FQNNGV. The V gene lost 1 base and the J gene lost 4 bases, with 12 bases spanning the gap.

The V and J genes are TRBV29-1 and TRBJ1-1, with 7 bases identical to TRBD1. The germline gives CDR1 SQVTM, CDR2 ANQGSEA. This CDR3 contains 13 residues. With 7 bases clipped from V and 0 bases from J, the junction kept 5 bases outside the gene matches. CDR3 DNA: TGCAGCGCCCGGGACAGTCTGAACACTGAAGCTTTCTTT. Protein sequence: CSARDSLNTEAFF.

The rearrangement uses TRBV7-9 and TRBJ1-2, with 10 bases that match TRBD1. CDR1 is SEHNR and CDR2 is FQNEAQ in the germline V gene (reference sequence). Trimming took 6 bases from V and 6 from J; bases not matched to a gene: 4. This CDR3 has 13 amino acids. CDR3 in amino acids: CASRSGTGDGYTF. The DNA for the CDR3 is TGTGCCAGCAGGTCCGGGACAGGGGATGGCTACACCTTC.

This sequence joins TRBV7-9 and TRBJ1-2, with 9 bases aligning to TRBD1. The CDR3 is 15 residues long. V gave up 5 bases and J gave up 2 bases; unmatched junction bases: 6. Germline lookup yields CDR1 SEHNR and CDR2 FQNEAQ (reference sequence). CDR3 region: CASSPRTGDNYGYTF. The CDR3 nucleotides read TGTGCCAGCAGCCCGAGGACAGGGGACAACTATGGCTACACCTTC.

This chain joins TRBV29-1 and TRBJ2-2; D not certain. The germline V gene has CDR1 SQVTM and CDR2 ANQGSEA. The CDR3 loop spans 11 amino acids. V was trimmed by 7 bases and J by 5 bases, leaving 8 bases between them. The DNA of the CDR3 is TGCAGCGCCCGTCAGACCGGGGAGCTGTTTTTT. Amino acid sequence: CSARQTGELFF.

V usage is TRBV21-1 and J usage is TRBJ1-5. TRBV21-1 is assigned pseudogene status. CDR3 length: 18 residues. CDR3 nucleotide sequence: TGTGCCAGCAGCAAAGCGCTTTATGGTCTGGAGTTAAATCAGCCCCAGCATTTT. Protein sequence: CASSKALYGLELNQPQHF.

V is TRBV28 and J is TRBJ2-7; possibly TRBD1 for D (6 bases). Trimming removed 0 bases at V and 2 bases at J, with 11 bases between. The V gene's germline CDR1 is MDHEN and CDR2 SYDVKM. The CDR3 contains 15 residues. CDR3: CASSLWMDRPYEQYF. In nucleotides, the CDR3 is TGTGCCAGCAGTTTATGGATGGACAGACCCTACGAGCAGTACTTC.

With respect to this clone: This sample includes further DNA sequences coding for the same CDR3. The rearrangement uses TRBV3-1 (or the pseudogene TRBV3-2) and TRBJ1-3; 7 bases line up with TRBD1. In germline, CDR1 is LGHDT, CDR2 YNNKEL (reference sequence). The CDR3 is 14 amino acids. V dropped 4 bases and J dropped 2; count of bases not matched to a gene: 2. Here the CDR3 reads CASSPRGTGNTIYF. The CDR3 coding sequence is TGTGCCAGCAGCCCCAGGGGGACTGGAAACACCATATATTTT.

This clone has just one count. V usage is TRBV12-2 and J usage is TRBJ2-7; the D call TRBD2 from the table was never checked on the DNA. TRBV12-2 is flagged as a pseudogene. The CDR3 is made up of 16 amino acids. CDR3: CASRFPGTSDSYEQYF. CDR3 coding DNA: TGTGCAAGTCGCTTCCCCGGGACTAGCGATTCCTACGAGCAGTACTTC.

Many counts were recorded for this clone. This sequence joins TRBV5-1 and TRBJ1-4, with 7 positions matching TRBD1. V was pared by 4 bases and J by 7 bases, with 13 bases of the junction left unmatched. The CDR3 consists of 16 residues. Germline-derived CDR1 and CDR2 are SGHRS and YFSETQ. The chain's CDR3 is CASSPGTAILSEKLFF. The CDR3 region has the DNA TGCGCCAGCAGCCCCGGGACAGCTATACTCAGTGAAAAACTGTTTTTT.

CDR3 region: CASERQGSPDYEQFF. In nucleotides, the CDR3 is TGCGCCAGCGAGCGCCAGGGGAGTCCTGACTATGAGCAGTTCTTC. V usage is TRBV23-1 and J usage is TRBJ2-1; TRBD1 is a possible D gene (6 bases). TRBV23-1 is reported as an ORF; its role is uncertain. Trimming removed 8 bases at V and 8 bases at J, with 22 bases between. CDR3 length: 15 residues.

The chain combines TRBV4-2 with TRBJ2-7, with 8 positions matching TRBD1. The CDR3 runs to 18 residues. With 0 bases clipped from V and 2 bases from J, the junction kept 12 bases outside the gene matches. Germline V gene data show CDR1 as LGHNA and CDR2 as YNFKEQ. CDR3 DNA sequence: TGTGCCAGCAGCCAAGATCGGACAGGGACGATCATGGCCTACGAGCAGTACTTC. Translated: CASSQDRTGTIMAYEQYF.

This clone was seen a handful of times. J is TRBJ2-2 and V is TRBV4-2, with D perhaps matching TRBD1 (6 bases). The CDR3 runs to 15 residues. Germline CDR1 reads LGHNA; CDR2 reads YNFKEQ. Trimming removed 4 bases at V and 2 bases at J, with 11 bases between. This CDR3 reads CASSLPGANTGELFF. The DNA for the CDR3 is TGTGCCAGCAGCCTCCCAGGGGCTAACACCGGGGAGCTGTTTTTT.

This sequence joins TRBV2 and TRBJ2-2; 8 bases map to TRBD1. V shed 4 bases, J shed 7 bases, and the junction held 5 bases outside the gene matches. The CDR3 contains 14 residues. Per the germline V gene, CDR1 is SNHLY and CDR2 is FYNNEI. CDR3 residues: CASSGQGFGGELFF. DNA of the CDR3: TGTGCCAGCAGTGGACAGGGGTTTGGCGGGGAGCTGTTTTTT.

This clone was recorded once. The J gene is TRBJ1-6, the V gene TRBV7-2; 10 nucleotides align to TRBD1. The CDR3 spans 13 residues. Germline-derived CDR1 and CDR2 are SGHTA and FQGNSA. V was pared by 8 bases and J by 9 bases, with 4 bases of the junction left unmatched. CDR3 sequence (DNA): TGTGCCAGCGCGACAGGGGGCAGTTCACCCCTCCACTTT. Its protein is CASATGGSSPLHF.

This rearrangement joins TRBV5-1 to TRBJ1-1, with D unclear. The CDR3 totals 11 residues. The V end was cut by 5 bases, the J end by 1 base, with 3 bases between. Per germline, CDR1 SGHRS and CDR2 YFSETQ. CDR3 in DNA: TGCGCCAGCAGACAGAACACTGAAGCTTTCTTT. Its protein is CASRQNTEAFF.

This clone was counted a few times. The chain combines TRBV2 with TRBJ1-5; 7 bases agree with TRBD1. Germline assignment: CDR1 SNHLY and CDR2 FYNNEI. This CDR3 contains 15 residues. Trimming at V came to 10 bases and at J to 4 bases, leaving 13 bases not matched to a gene. For the CDR3, the DNA is TGTGCCACCACCGACAGGGCAAGTAGGAATCAGCCCCAGCATTTT. Encoded protein: CATTDRASRNQPQHF. The whole variable domain, filled in from reference TRBV2 and TRBJ1-5, reads EPEVTQTPSHQVTQMGQEVILRCVPISNHLYFYWYRQILGQKVEFLVSFYNNEISEKSEIFDDQFSVERPDGSNFTLKIRSTKLEDSAMYFCATTDRASRNQPQHFGDGTRLSIL.

The V gene is TRBV6-5, the J gene TRBJ1-2; 10 bases agree with TRBD1. J lost 4 bases, V lost 6 bases, and 8 bases had no gene match. Looked up from germline, CDR1 is MNHEY and CDR2 is SVGAGI. The CDR3 sequence is 15 residues long. This CDR3 is CASRSPRDRGYGYTF. The CDR3 DNA sequence: TGTGCCAGCAGGTCACCGAGGGACAGGGGCTATGGCTACACCTTC.

The rearrangement uses TRBV4-1 and TRBJ1-5, with TRBD1 identical over 9 bases. There are 16 residues in the CDR3. The germline CDR1 and CDR2 sequences are MGHRA and YSYEKL. Trimming cost V 6 bases and J 6 bases; bases outside gene matches: 12. CDR3 sequence reads: CASSHKIGTGTQPQHF. The CDR3 DNA reads as TGCGCCAGCAGTCACAAGATCGGGACAGGGACTCAGCCCCAGCATTTT.

The rearrangement uses TRBV6-5 and TRBJ1-5; perhaps TRBD1 as D (5 bases). CDR1 is MNHEY, CDR2 SVGAGI, per germline. This CDR3 has 13 residues. V shed 9 bases and J shed 2 bases, with 11 bases lying between them. For the CDR3, the DNA is TGTGCCAGTGGCAGGGCGGGCAATCAGCCCCAGCATTTT. Its translation: CASGRAGNQPQHF.

This clone was seen a few times. V usage is TRBV10-1 and J usage is TRBJ1-1; 8 bases align to TRBD1. The germline V gene encodes CDR1 WNHNN and CDR2 SYGVQD (reference sequence). This CDR3 region has 15 residues. The ends lost 9 bases at V and 0 bases at J; junction bases unmatched: 9. The CDR3 sequence is CASDNRGMVNTEAFF. CDR3 DNA: TGCGCCAGTGATAACAGGGGGATGGTGAACACTGAAGCTTTCTTT.